A selection of T cell receptor beta chains follows, all from one sample in a study of OX40 agonist ivuxolimab in advanced cancers. Libraries were prepared by immunoSEQ multiplex PCR; TCRdb keeps only in-frame clonotypes and omits some of them. The table shows around 62,000 clones, with over 75% occurring only once. Material: CD4+ or CD8+ T cells sorted from blood, obtained in a trial of the OX40 agonist ivuxolimab. The receptors come from an adult with an advanced solid tumor such as melanoma, head and neck, liver or kidney cancer. Each CDR3 is given with its conserved first and last residue. The order of the fields is clone size, J gene, V gene, D gene, CDR3 DNA, CDR3 protein. The D gene is left open where the match is weak. Only part of the rows carry a size: once, few, many, or a class if the clone is expanded.

clone_size: .; j_call: TRBJ1-6; v_call: TRBV19; d_call: .; cdr3_nt: TGTGCCAGTAGTATCCGTACCCAGGGACGCCTCCACTTT; cdr3_aa: CASSIRTQGRLHF
clone_size: few; j_call: TRBJ1-6; v_call: TRBV5-1; d_call: .; cdr3_nt: TGCGCCAGCAGCGCGGGACGGACCAATTCACCCCTCCACTTT; cdr3_aa: CASSAGRTNSPLHF
clone_size: once; j_call: TRBJ2-6; v_call: TRBV18; d_call: .; cdr3_nt: TGTGCCAGCTCACCAGGAGTCTCTGGGGCCAACGTCCTGACTTTC; cdr3_aa: CASSPGVSGANVLTF
clone_size: .; j_call: TRBJ2-7; v_call: TRBV19; d_call: TRBD1; cdr3_nt: TGTGCCAGTAGTAGGACAGGGGCCTACGAGCAGTACTTC; cdr3_aa: CASSRTGAYEQYF
clone_size: .; j_call: TRBJ2-2; v_call: TRBV19; d_call: .; cdr3_nt: TGTGCCAGTAGGGTGAGGGTGCCGTCGGTTTTGCTGTTTTTT; cdr3_aa: CASRVRVPSVLLFF
clone_size: once; j_call: TRBJ1-5; v_call: TRBV2; d_call: TRBD1; cdr3_nt: TGTGCCAGCAGTGAAGAATTAGGGGGCTCGTATAGCAATCAGCCCCAGCATTTT; cdr3_aa: CASSEELGGSYSNQPQHF
clone_size: .; j_call: TRBJ2-3; v_call: TRBV7-2; d_call: TRBD2; cdr3_nt: TGTGCCAGCAGCTTAGTGACTAGCGGGGGGCTCAGCACAGATACGCAGTATTTT; cdr3_aa: CASSLVTSGGLSTDTQYF
clone_size: .; j_call: TRBJ1-6; v_call: TRBV5-1; d_call: .; cdr3_nt: TGCGCCAGCAGCCTCTCTTCGCCCGGGAGTGGATCACCCCTCCACTTT; cdr3_aa: CASSLSSPGSGSPLHF
clone_size: .; j_call: TRBJ2-7; v_call: TRBV6-5; d_call: .; cdr3_nt: TGTGCCAGCAGGGGGCGTTCCTACGAGCAGTACTTC; cdr3_aa: CASRGRSYEQYF
clone_size: once; j_call: TRBJ1-4; v_call: TRBV29-1; d_call: .; cdr3_nt: TGCAGCGTTCTCTGGGCAACTAATGAAAAACTGTTTTTT; cdr3_aa: CSVLWATNEKLFF
clone_size: .; j_call: TRBJ2-7; v_call: TRBV5-1; d_call: .; cdr3_nt: TGCGCCAGCAGCCGGGATTATGGGGCGCAGAGCGAGCAGTACTTC; cdr3_aa: CASSRDYGAQSEQYF
clone_size: few; j_call: TRBJ1-2; v_call: TRBV7-6; d_call: .; cdr3_nt: TGTGCCAGCAGCTTAGATCCTGGGTATGGCTACACCTTC; cdr3_aa: CASSLDPGYGYTF
clone_size: .; j_call: TRBJ2-1; v_call: TRBV5-1; d_call: TRBD2; cdr3_nt: TGCGCCAGCAGCCCCTCGGGGCGGGGGGCCTACAATGAGCAGTTCTTC; cdr3_aa: CASSPSGRGAYNEQFF
clone_size: .; j_call: TRBJ2-1; v_call: TRBV5-1; d_call: .; cdr3_nt: TGCGCCAGCAGCCCCGGGACAACGGGGGATGAGCAGTTCTTC; cdr3_aa: CASSPGTTGDEQFF
clone_size: .; j_call: TRBJ1-1; v_call: TRBV29-1; d_call: .; cdr3_nt: TGCAGCGCGTCACAGGGTCTTGGCGCTGAAGCTTTCTTT; cdr3_aa: CSASQGLGAEAFF
clone_size: .; j_call: TRBJ1-1; v_call: TRBV7-9; d_call: .; cdr3_nt: TGTGCCAGCAGCTTATGGGAGTTGGTGAACACTGAAGCTTTCTTT; cdr3_aa: CASSLWELVNTEAFF